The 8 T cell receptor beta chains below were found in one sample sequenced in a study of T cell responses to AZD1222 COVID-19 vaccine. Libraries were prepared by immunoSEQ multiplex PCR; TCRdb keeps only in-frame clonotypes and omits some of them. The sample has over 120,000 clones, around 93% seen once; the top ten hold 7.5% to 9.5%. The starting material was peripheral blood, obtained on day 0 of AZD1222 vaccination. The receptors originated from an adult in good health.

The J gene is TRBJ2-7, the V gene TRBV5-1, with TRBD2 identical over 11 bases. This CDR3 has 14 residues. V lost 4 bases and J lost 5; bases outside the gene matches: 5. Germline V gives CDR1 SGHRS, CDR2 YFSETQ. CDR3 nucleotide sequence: TGCGCCAGCAGCCATAGACTAGCGGGGAACGAGCAGTACTTC. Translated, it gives CASSHRLAGNEQYF.

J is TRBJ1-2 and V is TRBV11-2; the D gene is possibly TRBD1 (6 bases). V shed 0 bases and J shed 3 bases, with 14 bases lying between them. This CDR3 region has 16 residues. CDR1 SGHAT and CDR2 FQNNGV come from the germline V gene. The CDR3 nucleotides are TGTGCCAGCAGCTTAGAGATAAGGGGGGCCTACTATGGCTACACCTTC. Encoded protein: CASSLEIRGAYYGYTF.

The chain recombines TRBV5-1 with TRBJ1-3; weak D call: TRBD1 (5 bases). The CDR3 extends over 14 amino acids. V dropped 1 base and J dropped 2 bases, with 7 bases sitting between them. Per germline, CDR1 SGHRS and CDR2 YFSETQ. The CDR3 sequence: CASSLRGTGNTIYF. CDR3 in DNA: TGCGCCAGCAGCTTGAGGGGAACTGGAAACACCATATATTTT.

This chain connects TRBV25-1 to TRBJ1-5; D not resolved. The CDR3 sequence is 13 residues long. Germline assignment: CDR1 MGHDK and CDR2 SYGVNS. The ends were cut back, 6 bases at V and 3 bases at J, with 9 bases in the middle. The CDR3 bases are TGTGCCAGCAGCTTAGGCTTCAATCAGCCCCAGCATTTT. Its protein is CASSLGFNQPQHF.

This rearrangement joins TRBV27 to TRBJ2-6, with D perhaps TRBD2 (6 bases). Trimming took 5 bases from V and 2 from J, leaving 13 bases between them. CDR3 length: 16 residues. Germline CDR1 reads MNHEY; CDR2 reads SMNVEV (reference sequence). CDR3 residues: CASSPTRGAGANVLTF. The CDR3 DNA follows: TGTGCCAGCAGTCCGACTAGGGGAGCTGGGGCCAACGTCCTGACTTTC. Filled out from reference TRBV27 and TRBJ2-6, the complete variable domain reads EAQVTQNPRYLITVTGKKLTVTCSQNMNHEYMSWYRQDPGLGLRQIYYSMNVEVTDKGDVPEGYKVSRKEKRNFPLILESPSPNQTSLYFCASSPTRGAGANVLTFGAGSRLTVL.

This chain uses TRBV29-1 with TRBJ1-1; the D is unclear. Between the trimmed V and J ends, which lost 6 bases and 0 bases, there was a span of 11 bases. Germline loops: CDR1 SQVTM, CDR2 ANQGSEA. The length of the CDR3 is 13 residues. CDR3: CSVVLGLNTEAFF. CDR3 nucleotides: TGCAGCGTCGTATTGGGTTTGAACACTGAAGCTTTCTTT. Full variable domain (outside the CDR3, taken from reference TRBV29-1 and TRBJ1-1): SAVISQKPSRDICQRGTSLTIQCQVDSQVTMMFWYRQQPGQSLTLIATANQGSEATYESGFVIDKFPISRPNLTFSTLTVSNMSPEDSSIYLCSVVLGLNTEAFFGQGTRLTVV.

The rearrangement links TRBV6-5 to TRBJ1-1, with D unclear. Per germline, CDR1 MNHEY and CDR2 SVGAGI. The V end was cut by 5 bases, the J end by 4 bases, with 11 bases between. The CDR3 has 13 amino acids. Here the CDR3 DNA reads TGTGCCAGCAGTCGGACCCGGGGCACTGAAGCTTTCTTT. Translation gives CASSRTRGTEAFF.

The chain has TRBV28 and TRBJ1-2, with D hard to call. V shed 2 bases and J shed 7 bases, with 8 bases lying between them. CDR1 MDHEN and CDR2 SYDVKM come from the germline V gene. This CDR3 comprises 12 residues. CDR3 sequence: CASSLRAGGYTF. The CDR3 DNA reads TGTGCCAGCAGTTTAAGGGCCGGTGGCTACACCTTC.